This passage covers 6 T cell receptor beta chains from one sample sequenced in a study of beta chain features in type 1 diabetes. Expressed TCRB transcripts got sequenced, as all isolated RNA was reverse transcribed. Libraries were prepared by immunoSEQ multiplex PCR; TCRdb keeps only in-frame clonotypes and omits some of them. The repertoire holds tens of thousands of clones, with around 45% as singletons. Sequences were obtained from central memory CD4+ T cells from blood. The receptors were gathered from a woman between 18 and 29 years old in good health.

The gene calls are TRBV7-2 and TRBJ2-3; TRBD2 matches at 15 bases. V was clipped by 5 bases and J by 6 bases; unmatched bases: 6. There are 16 residues in the CDR3. CDR1 is SGHTA, CDR2 FQGNSA, per germline. The CDR3 nucleotides read TGTGCCAGCAGCAAGGGACTAGCGGGAGGTGGGGATACGCAGTATTTT. It specifies CASSKGLAGGGDTQYF.

This chain joins TRBV7-2 and TRBJ2-7; no reliable D call. The V end was cut by 5 bases, the J end by 2 bases, with 4 bases between. In germline, CDR1 is SGHTA, CDR2 FQGNSA. CDR3 length equals 11 residues. The CDR3 region has the DNA TGTGCCAGCAGCGAGGCCTACGAGCAGTACTTC. Translated, it gives CASSEAYEQYF.

This chain links TRBV19 with TRBJ2-1; TRBD2 aligns across 7 bases. Per the germline V gene, CDR1 is LNHDA and CDR2 is SQIVND (reference sequence). Unmatched junction bases numbered 5, after V lost 1 base and J lost 14 bases. The CDR3 covers 12 residues. This CDR3 reads CASSIAGGGEFF. DNA for the CDR3: TGTGCCAGTAGTATAGCGGGAGGCGGGGAGTTCTTC.

The rearrangement links TRBV30 to TRBJ1-4, with 7 bases lining up with TRBD1. This CDR3 has 15 residues. The trim removed 3 bases at V and 10 bases at J, leaving 14 bases unmatched. Germline V lookup: CDR1 GTSNPN, CDR2 SVGIG (reference sequence). The CDR3 loop reads CAWRPTGTAYGKLFF. The CDR3 DNA reads as TGTGCCTGGAGACCAACCGGGACAGCGTACGGAAAACTGTTTTTT.

This clone was observed a single time. DNA for the CDR3: TGTGCCAGCTCAGCCCCCGGGTCACAGAACACTGAAGCTTTCTTT. Protein: CASSAPGSQNTEAFF. The genes are TRBV18 and TRBJ1-1; D uncertain. Germline loops: CDR1 KGHSH, CDR2 LQKENI. This CDR3 comprises 15 residues. V was shortened by 5 bases and J by 1 base, with 14 bases between the two germline ends.

The chain recombines TRBV7-6 with TRBJ1-2, with TRBD1 matching over 8 bases. This CDR3 has 13 amino acids. Losses at the gene ends were 5 bases for V and 8 bases for J; bases not matched to a gene: 7. The germline V gene has CDR1 SGHVS and CDR2 FNYEAQ. CDR3 nucleotides: TGTGCCAGCAGCCCAGGGGGCGTTCGGGGCTACACCTTC. Its protein is CASSPGGVRGYTF. The variable domain in full, with the rest retrieved from reference TRBV7-6 and TRBJ1-2, is GAGVSQSPRYKVTKRGQDVALRCDPISGHVSLYWYRQALGQGPEFLTYFNYEAQQDKSGLPNDRFSAERPEGSISTLTIQRTEQRDSAMYRCASSPGGVRGYTFGSGTRLTVV.